This TCR beta chain was recorded in a study of STAT5B mutations in CD4+ large granular lymphocyte leukemia. Measured with immunoSEQ multiplex PCR; TCRdb has only the in-frame clones, and not every one. The data show over 30,000 clones, 70% to 90% seen once. The CDR3 extends over 15 amino acids. Germline loops: CDR1 SGHNT, CDR2 YENEEA. The V end lost 5 bases, the J end lost 4 bases, and 14 bases lay between the germline ends. The rearrangement links TRBV11-3 to TRBJ2-2; TRBD1 or TRBD2 may be the D gene (5 bases each). The sequencing sample was made of CD4+ T cells from blood buffy coats. The TCR sequence derives from a human donor in good health. The CDR3 nucleotides read TGTGCCAGCAGCATCGGCGGGCAGGGCACCGGGGAGCTGTTTTTT. It is translated as CASSIGGQGTGELFF.